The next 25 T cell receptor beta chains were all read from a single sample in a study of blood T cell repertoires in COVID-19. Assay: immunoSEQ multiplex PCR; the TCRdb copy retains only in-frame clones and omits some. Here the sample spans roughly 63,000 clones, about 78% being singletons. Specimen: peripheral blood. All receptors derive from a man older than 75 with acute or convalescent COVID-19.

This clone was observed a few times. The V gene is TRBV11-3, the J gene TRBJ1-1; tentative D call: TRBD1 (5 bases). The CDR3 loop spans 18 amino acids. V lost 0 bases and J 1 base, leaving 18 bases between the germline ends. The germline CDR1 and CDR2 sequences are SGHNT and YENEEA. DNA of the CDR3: TGTGCCAGCAGCTTAGATCAGGTGGGACCCGGGGGGAACACTGAAGCTTTCTTT. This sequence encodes CASSLDQVGPGGNTEAFF.

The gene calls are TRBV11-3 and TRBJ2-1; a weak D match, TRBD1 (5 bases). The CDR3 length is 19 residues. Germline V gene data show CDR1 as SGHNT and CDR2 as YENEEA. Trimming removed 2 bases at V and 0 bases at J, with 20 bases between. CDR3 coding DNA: TGTGCCAGCAGCTTAATGTCCAGGGCCAGTGTGGGCTCCTACAATGAGCAGTTCTTC. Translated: CASSLMSRASVGSYNEQFF. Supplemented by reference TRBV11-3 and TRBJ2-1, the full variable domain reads EAGVVQSPRYKIIEKKQPVAFWCNPISGHNTLYWYLQNLGQGPELLIRYENEEAVDDSQLPKDRFSAERLKGVDSTLKIQPAELGDSAVYLCASSLMSRASVGSYNEQFFGPGTRLTVL.

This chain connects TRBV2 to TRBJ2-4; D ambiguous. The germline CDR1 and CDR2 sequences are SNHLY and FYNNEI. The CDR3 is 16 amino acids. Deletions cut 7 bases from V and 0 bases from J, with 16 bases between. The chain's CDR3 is CASNLEAASAKNIQYF. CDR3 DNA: TGTGCCAGCAACCTCGAAGCCGCGTCAGCCAAAAACATTCAGTACTTC.

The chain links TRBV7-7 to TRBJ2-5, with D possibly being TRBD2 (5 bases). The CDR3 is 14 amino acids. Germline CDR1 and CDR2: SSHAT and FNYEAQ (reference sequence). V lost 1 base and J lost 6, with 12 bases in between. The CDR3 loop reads CASSLGDGLKTQYF. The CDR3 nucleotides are TGTGCCAGCAGCTTAGGAGACGGACTCAAGACCCAGTACTTC.

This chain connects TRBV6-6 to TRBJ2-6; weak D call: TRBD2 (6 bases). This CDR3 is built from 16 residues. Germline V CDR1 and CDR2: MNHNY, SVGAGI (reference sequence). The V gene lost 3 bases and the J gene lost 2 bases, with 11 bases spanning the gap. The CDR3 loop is CASSYLGGAGANVLTF. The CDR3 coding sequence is TGTGCCAGCAGTTATCTCGGGGGTGCTGGGGCCAACGTCCTGACTTTC.

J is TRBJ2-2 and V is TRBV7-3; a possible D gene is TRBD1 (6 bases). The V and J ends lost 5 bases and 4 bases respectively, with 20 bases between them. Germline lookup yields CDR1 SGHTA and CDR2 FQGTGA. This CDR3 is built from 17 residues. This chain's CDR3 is CASSPTPQGQSTGELFF. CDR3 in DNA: TGTGCCAGCAGCCCAACCCCTCAGGGGCAGAGCACCGGGGAGCTGTTTTTT. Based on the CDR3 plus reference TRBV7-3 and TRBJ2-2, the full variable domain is GAGVSQTPSNKVTEKGKYVELRCDPISGHTALYWYRQSLGQGPEFLIYFQGTGAADDSGLPNDRFFAVRPEGSVSTLKIQRTERGDSAVYLCASSPTPQGQSTGELFFGEGSRLTVL.

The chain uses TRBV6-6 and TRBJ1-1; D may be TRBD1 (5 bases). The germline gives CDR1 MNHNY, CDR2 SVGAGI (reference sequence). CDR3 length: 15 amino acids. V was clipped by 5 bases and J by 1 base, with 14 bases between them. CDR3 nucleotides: TGTGCCAGCAGTCCGACCGCTCAGGGGAACACTGAAGCTTTCTTT. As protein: CASSPTAQGNTEAFF.

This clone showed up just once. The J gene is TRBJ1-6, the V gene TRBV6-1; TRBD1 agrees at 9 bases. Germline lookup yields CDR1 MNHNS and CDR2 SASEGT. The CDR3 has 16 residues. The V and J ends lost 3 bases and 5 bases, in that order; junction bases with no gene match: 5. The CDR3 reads CASSDGQGINNSPLHF. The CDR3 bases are TGTGCCAGCAGTGACGGACAGGGGATCAATAATTCACCCCTCCACTTT.

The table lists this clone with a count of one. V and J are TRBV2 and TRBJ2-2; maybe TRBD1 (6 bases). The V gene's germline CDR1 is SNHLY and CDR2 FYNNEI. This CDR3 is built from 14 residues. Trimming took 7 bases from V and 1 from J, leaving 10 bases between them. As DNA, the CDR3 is TGTGCCAGCAAACTACAGGGGAACACCGGGGAGCTGTTTTTT. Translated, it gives CASKLQGNTGELFF.

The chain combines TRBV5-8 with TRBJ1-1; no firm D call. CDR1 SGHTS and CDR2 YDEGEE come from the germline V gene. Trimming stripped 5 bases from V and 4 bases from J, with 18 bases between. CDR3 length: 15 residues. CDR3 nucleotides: TGTGCCAGCAGTAGGAGGGAGGCCTTGGTCACTGAAGCTTTCTTT. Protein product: CASSRREALVTEAFF.

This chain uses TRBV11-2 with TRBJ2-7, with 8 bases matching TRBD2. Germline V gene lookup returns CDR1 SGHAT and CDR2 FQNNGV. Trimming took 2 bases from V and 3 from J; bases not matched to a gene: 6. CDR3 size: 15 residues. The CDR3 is CASSLSSGGYYEQYF. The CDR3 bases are TGTGCCAGCAGCTTATCGTCGGGAGGGTACTACGAGCAGTACTTC. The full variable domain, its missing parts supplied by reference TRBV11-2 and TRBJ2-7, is EAGVAQSPRYKIIEKRQSVAFWCNPISGHATLYWYQQILGQGPKLLIQFQNNGVVDDSQLPKDRFSAERLKGVDSTLKIQPAKLEDSAVYLCASSLSSGGYYEQYFGPGTRLTVT.

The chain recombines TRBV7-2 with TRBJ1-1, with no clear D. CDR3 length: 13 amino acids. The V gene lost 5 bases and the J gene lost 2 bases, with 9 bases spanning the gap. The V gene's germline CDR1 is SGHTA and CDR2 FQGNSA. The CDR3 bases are TGTGCCAGCAGCACTAGATATAACACTGAAGCTTTCTTT. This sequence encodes CASSTRYNTEAFF.

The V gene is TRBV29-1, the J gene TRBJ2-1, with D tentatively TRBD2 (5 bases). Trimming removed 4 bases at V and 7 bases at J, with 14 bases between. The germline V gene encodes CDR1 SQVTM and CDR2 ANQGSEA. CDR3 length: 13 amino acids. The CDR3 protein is CSVVSGGINEQFF. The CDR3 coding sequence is TGCAGCGTTGTGAGCGGAGGAATAAATGAGCAGTTCTTC.

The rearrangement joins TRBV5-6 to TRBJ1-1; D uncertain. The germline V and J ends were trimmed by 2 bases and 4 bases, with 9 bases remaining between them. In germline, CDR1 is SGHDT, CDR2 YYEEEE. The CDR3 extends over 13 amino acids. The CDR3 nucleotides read TGTGCCAGCAGCTTCCAGGCTATCACTGAAGCTTTCTTT. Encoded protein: CASSFQAITEAFF.

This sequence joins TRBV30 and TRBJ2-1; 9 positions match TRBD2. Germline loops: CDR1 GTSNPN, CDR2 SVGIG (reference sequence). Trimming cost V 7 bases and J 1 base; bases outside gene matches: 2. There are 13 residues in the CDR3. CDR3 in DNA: TGTGCCTTCAGCGGGGGGTCCTACAATGAGCAGTTCTTC. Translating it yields CAFSGGSYNEQFF.

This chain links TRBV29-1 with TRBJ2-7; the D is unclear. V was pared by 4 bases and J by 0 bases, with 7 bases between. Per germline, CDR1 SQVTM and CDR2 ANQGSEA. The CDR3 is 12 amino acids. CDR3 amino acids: CSVGLSSYEQYF. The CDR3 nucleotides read TGCAGCGTTGGACTGAGCTCCTACGAGCAGTACTTC.

The CDR3 is CASGSGGSNQPQHF. The DNA for the CDR3 is TGCGCCAGCGGTTCAGGGGGAAGCAATCAGCCCCAGCATTTT. The chain couples TRBV4-1 to TRBJ1-5, with 7 bases lining up with TRBD1. The J segment lost 1 base and the V segment lost 8 bases, leaving 5 bases of the junction unmatched. Germline V gene lookup returns CDR1 MGHRA and CDR2 YSYEKL. There are 14 residues in the CDR3.

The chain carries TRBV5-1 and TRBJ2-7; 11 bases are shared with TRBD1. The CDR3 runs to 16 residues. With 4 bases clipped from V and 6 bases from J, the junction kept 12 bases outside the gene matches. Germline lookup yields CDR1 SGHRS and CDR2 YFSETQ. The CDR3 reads CASSPGVRTGGSEQYF. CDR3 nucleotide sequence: TGCGCCAGCAGCCCAGGTGTTCGGACAGGGGGCTCCGAGCAGTACTTC. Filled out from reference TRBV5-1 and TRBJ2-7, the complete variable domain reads KAGVTQTPRYLIKTRGQQVTLSCSPISGHRSVSWYQQTPGQGLQFLFEYFSETQRNKGNFPGRFSGRQFSNSRSEMNVSTLELGDSALYLCASSPGVRTGGSEQYFGPGTRLTVT.

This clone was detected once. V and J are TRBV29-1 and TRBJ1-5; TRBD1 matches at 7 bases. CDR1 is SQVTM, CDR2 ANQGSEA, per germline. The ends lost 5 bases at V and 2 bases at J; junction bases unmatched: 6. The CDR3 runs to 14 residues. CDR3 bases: TGCAGCGTTCCAACCGGGACAGGCAATCAGCCCCAGCATTTT. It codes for CSVPTGTGNQPQHF.

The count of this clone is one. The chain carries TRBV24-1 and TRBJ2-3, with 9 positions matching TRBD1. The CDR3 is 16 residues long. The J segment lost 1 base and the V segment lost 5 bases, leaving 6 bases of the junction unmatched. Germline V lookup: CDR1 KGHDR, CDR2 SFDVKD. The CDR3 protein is CATSVSDRGGTDTQYF. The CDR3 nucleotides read TGTGCCACCAGTGTCTCGGACAGGGGAGGCACAGATACGCAGTATTTT.

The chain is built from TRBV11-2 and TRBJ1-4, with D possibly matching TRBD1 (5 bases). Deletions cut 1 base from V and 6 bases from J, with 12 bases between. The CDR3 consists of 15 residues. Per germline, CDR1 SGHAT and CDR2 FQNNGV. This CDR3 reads CASSLGAWGDEKLFF. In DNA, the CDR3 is TGTGCCAGCAGCTTAGGGGCCTGGGGGGATGAAAAACTGTTTTTT.

The CDR3 protein is CASSPISGNTIYF. CDR3 DNA: TGTGCCAGCAGTCCCATCTCTGGAAACACCATATATTTT. The chain is built from TRBV6-5 and TRBJ1-3, with D hard to call. This CDR3 has 13 residues. From germline, CDR1 is MNHEY and CDR2 SVGAGI. Trimming left V 5 bases short and J 0 bases short, with 5 bases between.

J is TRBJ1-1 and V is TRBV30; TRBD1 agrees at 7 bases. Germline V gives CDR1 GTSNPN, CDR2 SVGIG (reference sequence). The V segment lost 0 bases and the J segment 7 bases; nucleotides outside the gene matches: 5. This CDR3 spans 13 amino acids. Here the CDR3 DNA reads TGTGCCTGGAGTGTTCGACAGGGTGTTGAAGCTTTCTTT. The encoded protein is CAWSVRQGVEAFF.

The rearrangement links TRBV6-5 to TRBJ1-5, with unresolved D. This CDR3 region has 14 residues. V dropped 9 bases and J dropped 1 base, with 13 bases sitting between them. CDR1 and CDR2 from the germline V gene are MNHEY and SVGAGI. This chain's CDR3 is CASPRRESNQPQHF. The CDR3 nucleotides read TGTGCCAGTCCTAGGAGGGAGAGCAATCAGCCCCAGCATTTT.

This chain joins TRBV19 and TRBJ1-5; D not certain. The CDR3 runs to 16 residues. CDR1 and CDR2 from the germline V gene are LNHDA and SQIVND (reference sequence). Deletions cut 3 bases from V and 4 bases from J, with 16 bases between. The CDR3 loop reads CASSMLGERWNQPQHF. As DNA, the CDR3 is TGTGCCAGTAGTATGTTGGGAGAAAGGTGGAATCAGCCCCAGCATTTT. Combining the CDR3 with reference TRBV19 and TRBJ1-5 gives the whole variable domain DGGITQSPKYLFRKEGQNVTLSCEQNLNHDAMYWYRQDPGQGLRLIYYSQIVNDFQKGDIAEGYSVSREKKESFPLTVTSAQKNPTAFYLCASSMLGERWNQPQHFGDGTRLSIL.